A selection of T cell receptor beta chains follows, all from one sample in a study of CD8 T cells in Susac syndrome. MiXCR, run by TCRdb on the immunoSEQ multiplex PCR reads, gives a single entry per CDR3 protein. Of some 63,000 distinct CDR3 sequences detected, over 85% appear once; the ten largest clones hold 0.55% to 0.7%. The specimen was CD8+ T cells from PBMCs. These receptor sequences come from a human donor with multiple sclerosis. CDR3s include the opening cysteine and the closing phenylalanine or tryptophan. A D gene is named only where the DNA matches it firmly. Size tells how often a clone was seen (once, few, many) or the class of an expanded clone, and some rows leave it out.

size | J | V | D | DNA | CDR3
- | TRBJ1-2 | TRBV30 | - | TGTGCTTCGTGGGAGGGGCTATCAATCTCAAATGGCTACACCTTC | CASWEGLSISNGYTF
- | TRBJ2-3 | TRBV19 | TRBD2 | TGTGCCAGTAGTTCACTAGCGGCCACAGATACGCAGTATTTT | CASSSLAATDTQYF
once | TRBJ1-1 | TRBV5-1 | - | TGCGCCAGCAGCTTGACAGACCGAGAAGCTTTCTTT | CASSLTDREAFF
- | TRBJ1-1 | TRBV13 | TRBD1 | TGTGCCAGCAGCTCCTCGGGACAGGGGAGCCCTGAAGCTTTCTTT | CASSSSGQGSPEAFF
- | TRBJ1-1 | TRBV20-1 | - | TGCAGTGCTAGAGATAGGGAGGAGGAACTGAACACTGAAGCTTTCTTT | CSARDREEELNTEAFF
- | TRBJ1-1 | TRBV12-3/TRBV12-4 | - | TGTGCCAGCAGCATCGGAATCGGCAGTGAAGCTTTCTTT | CASSIGIGSEAFF
- | TRBJ1-1 | TRBV4-2 | - | TGTGCCAGCAGCATGGGCGACACTGAAGCTTTCTTT | CASSMGDTEAFF
- | TRBJ1-4 | TRBV4-3 | - | TGCGCCAGCAGCCAAGTCGCAGATAATGAAAAACTGTTTTTT | CASSQVADNEKLFF
- | TRBJ1-1 | TRBV9 | - | TGTGCCAGCAGCGTAGGTGGGGGACCGAACACTGAAGCTTTCTTT | CASSVGGGPNTEAFF
- | TRBJ2-7 | TRBV20-1 | - | TGCAGTGCTAGAGATGGGGGAGTGGGGACCAACATCTCACCCCTCTACGAGCAGTACTTC | CSARDGGVGTNISPLYEQYF
- | TRBJ1-1 | TRBV5-5 | - | TGTGCCAGCAGCTTCCCGGGGGGGGCTGAAGTTTTCTTT | CASSFPGGAEVFF
- | TRBJ1-3 | TRBV3-1 | TRBD1 | TGTGCCAGCAGCCCCTCCCCGGGACAGGGGGTAACTGGAAACACCATATATTTT | CASSPSPGQGVTGNTIYF
- | TRBJ2-1 | TRBV27 | TRBD2 | TGTGCCAGCAGTTTTAACGGCGGGAGGGGGGTTGGCAATGAGCAGTTCTTC | CASSFNGGRGVGNEQFF
- | TRBJ2-1 | TRBV9 | TRBD1 | TGTGCCAGCAGCGTACAGGGGGCATTCAATGAGCAGTTCTTC | CASSVQGAFNEQFF
once | TRBJ2-7 | TRBV27 | TRBD1 | TGTGCCAGCAGTCCCCGGGACAGGCCCTACGAGCAGTACTTC | CASSPRDRPYEQYF
- | TRBJ1-2 | TRBV20-1 | - | TGCAGTGCCCCGGACACGTCTGTCTATGGCTACACCTTC | CSAPDTSVYGYTF
- | TRBJ2-3 | TRBV12-3/TRBV12-4 | - | TGTGCCAGCTCATGGGGACCCGAAGATACGCAGTATTTT | CASSWGPEDTQYF
- | TRBJ1-2 | TRBV6-5 | - | TGTGCCAGCAGTTACAGGGGAGAGTATGGCTACACCTTC | CASSYRGEYGYTF
- | TRBJ1-1 | TRBV2 | - | TGTGCCAGCAGTGGGCAGCCGAACACTGAAGCTTTCTTT | CASSGQPNTEAFF
- | TRBJ2-7 | TRBV11-1 | - | TGTGCCAGCAGCGTGGGAGGCTACGAGCAGTACTTC | CASSVGGYEQYF
- | TRBJ1-5 | TRBV24-1 | - | TGTGCCACCAGTGATATCGGGGCGAATCAGCCCCAGCATTTT | CATSDIGANQPQHF
- | TRBJ2-7 | TRBV7-3 | TRBD1 | TGTGCCAGCAGCGCCGGACAGGGGATCCACGAGCAGTACTTC | CASSAGQGIHEQYF